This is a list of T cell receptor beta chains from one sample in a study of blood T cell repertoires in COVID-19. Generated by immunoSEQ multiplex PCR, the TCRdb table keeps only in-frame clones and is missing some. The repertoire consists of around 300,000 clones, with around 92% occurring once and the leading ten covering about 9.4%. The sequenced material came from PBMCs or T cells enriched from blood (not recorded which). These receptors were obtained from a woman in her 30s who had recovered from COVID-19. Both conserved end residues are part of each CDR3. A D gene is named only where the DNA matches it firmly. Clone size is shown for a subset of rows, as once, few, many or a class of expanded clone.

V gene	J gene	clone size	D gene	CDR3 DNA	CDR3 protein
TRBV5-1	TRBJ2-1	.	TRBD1	TGCGCCAGCAGCTTCGGGACAGGGGGCCAACAGCAGTTCTTC	CASSFGTGGQQQFF
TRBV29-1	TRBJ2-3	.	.	TGCAGCGTTGTAGGTCCTGTGGCAGGGCGCACAGATACGCAGTATTTT	CSVVGPVAGRTDTQYF
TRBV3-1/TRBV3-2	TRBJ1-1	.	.	TGTGCCAGCAGCCAAGATGCGGACAAGAACACTGAAGCTTTCTTT	CASSQDADKNTEAFF
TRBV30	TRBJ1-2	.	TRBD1	TGTGCCTGGGGCCGTAGACAGGGATCTAACTATGGCTACACCTTC	CAWGRRQGSNYGYTF
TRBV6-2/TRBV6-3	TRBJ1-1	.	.	TGTGCCAGCAGTTACTTGAGGCAAACTGAAGCTTTCTTT	CASSYLRQTEAFF
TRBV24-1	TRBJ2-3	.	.	TGTGCCACCAGGGAAGGCGGACCGGGGGATACGCAGTATTTT	CATREGGPGDTQYF
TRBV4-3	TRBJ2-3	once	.	TGCGCCAGCAGCCAAGATCCGTCGGATACGCAGTATTTT	CASSQDPSDTQYF
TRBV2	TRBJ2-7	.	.	TGTGCCAGCAGTGAACAGGCACAGTCCTACGAGCAGTACTTC	CASSEQAQSYEQYF
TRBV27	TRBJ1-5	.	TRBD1	TGTGCCAGCTCGGGACAGGGGTTCAATCAGCCCCAGCATTTT	CASSGQGFNQPQHF
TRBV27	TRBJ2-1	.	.	TGTGCCAGCACATACAGCGGCTCCTACAATGAGCAGTTCTTC	CASTYSGSYNEQFF
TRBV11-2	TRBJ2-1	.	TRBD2	TGTGCCAGCATTGGGACTAGCGGGAGGGCAAATGAGCAGTTCTTC	CASIGTSGRANEQFF
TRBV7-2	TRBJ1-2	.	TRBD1	TGTGCCAGCAGCTTCTTGACAGGGAACCATGGCTACACCTTC	CASSFLTGNHGYTF
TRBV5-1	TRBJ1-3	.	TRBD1	TGCGCCAGCAGCTCGACAGGGGGTGGAAACACCATATATTTT	CASSSTGGGNTIYF
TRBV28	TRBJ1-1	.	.	TGTGCCAGCAGGTTGGGGCCAGAGAACACTGAAGCTTTCTTT	CASRLGPENTEAFF
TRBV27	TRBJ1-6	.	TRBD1	TGTGCCAGCAGTTTCCCAACCCCAGGGGGATCCCTCCACTTT	CASSFPTPGGSLHF
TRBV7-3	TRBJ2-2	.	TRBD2	TGTGCCAGCAGCCTAAAAATCACTAGCGAAGACACCGGGGAGCTGTTTTTT	CASSLKITSEDTGELFF
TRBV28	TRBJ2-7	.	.	TGTGCCAGCAGTTTCGGGATGTCGCCGCCCAACGAGCAGTACTTC	CASSFGMSPPNEQYF
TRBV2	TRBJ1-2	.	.	TGTGCCAGCACAATGACAGCTAACTATGGCTACACCTTC	CASTMTANYGYTF
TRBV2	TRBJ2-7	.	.	TGTGCCAGCAGTGAAAGTATGCAGTCCTACGAGCAGTACTTC	CASSESMQSYEQYF
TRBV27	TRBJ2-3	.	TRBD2	TGTGCCAGCAGTTCAACCCCGGGACTAGTCACAGATACGCAGTATTTT	CASSSTPGLVTDTQYF
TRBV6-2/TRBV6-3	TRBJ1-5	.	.	TGTGCCAGCAGCTTCCGGCGGATCCAGCAGCCCCAGCATTTT	CASSFRRIQQPQHF
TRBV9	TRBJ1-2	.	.	TGTGCCAGCAGCGTACAGGAGGTTGGTGGCTACACCTTC	CASSVQEVGGYTF
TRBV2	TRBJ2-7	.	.	TGTGCCAGCAGTGATAGCTACGAGCAGTACTTC	CASSDSYEQYF
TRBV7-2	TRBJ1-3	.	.	TGTGCCAGCAGCTTAGCGGGACAAGACTCTGGAAACACCATATATTTT	CASSLAGQDSGNTIYF
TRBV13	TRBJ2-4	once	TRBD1	TGTGCCAGCAGCTGGGGACAGGGGAGGGACATTCAGTACTTC	CASSWGQGRDIQYF
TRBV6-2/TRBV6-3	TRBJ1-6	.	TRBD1	TGTGCCAGCAGTTGGGACAGGGGTAGTTTTTGGCATTCACCCCTCCACTTT	CASSWDRGSFWHSPLHF
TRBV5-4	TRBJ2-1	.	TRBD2	TGTGCCAGCAGCCCGGGACTAGCGGGAGGTCTGGGATACAATGAGCAGTTCTTC	CASSPGLAGGLGYNEQFF
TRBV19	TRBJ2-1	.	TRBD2	TGTGCCAGTGGATCCCAAGCGGGAGTTGAGCAGTTCTTC	CASGSQAGVEQFF
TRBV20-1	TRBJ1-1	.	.	TGCAGTGCTAGTGGATCAGCTACAGGGCGGAACACTGAAGCTTTCTTT	CSASGSATGRNTEAFF
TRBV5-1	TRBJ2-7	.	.	TGCGCCAGCAGCTTGATATACGGCGAGCAGTACTTC	CASSLIYGEQYF
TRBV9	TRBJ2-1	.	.	TGTGCCAGCAGCGTATCCCGAGCCGACTACAATGAGCAGTTCTTC	CASSVSRADYNEQFF
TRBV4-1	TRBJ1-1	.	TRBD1	TGCGCCAGCAGCCAAGATGTAGGGGGCGCGGATTGGACTGAAGCTTTCTTT	CASSQDVGGADWTEAFF
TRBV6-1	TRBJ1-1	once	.	TGTGCCAGCAGTGAAGACAGGGCGGACACTGAAGCTTTCTTT	CASSEDRADTEAFF
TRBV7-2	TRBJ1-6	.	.	TGTGCCAGCAGCTTCGGCGGGATGGCTTCACCCCTCCACTTT	CASSFGGMASPLHF
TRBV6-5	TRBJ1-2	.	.	TGTGCCAGCAGCCTCGGAAGAGGGTCGAATGGCTACACCTTC	CASSLGRGSNGYTF
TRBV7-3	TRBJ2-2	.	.	TGTGCCAGCAGCTTCATCCGGGGCACCGGGGAGCTGTTTTTT	CASSFIRGTGELFF
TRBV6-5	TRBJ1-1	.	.	TGTGCCTGTTCGAGAGCAGAAGCTTTCTTT	CACSRAEAFF
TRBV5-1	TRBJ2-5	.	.	TGCGCCAGCAGCTCGCTAATCCGAGAGACCCAGTACTTC	CASSSLIRETQYF
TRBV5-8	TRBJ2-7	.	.	TGTGCCAGCAGCCCCGTCCAGGTGGCCCTCTCCTACGAGCAGTACTTC	CASSPVQVALSYEQYF
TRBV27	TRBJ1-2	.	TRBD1	TGTGCCAGCAGACCCTACCCCAGGACAGGGGCTAACTATGGCTACACCTTC	CASRPYPRTGANYGYTF
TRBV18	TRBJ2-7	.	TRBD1	TGTGCCAGCTCACCACCGGGGGGACAGGGGAGCATCACCTACGAGCAGTACTTC	CASSPPGGQGSITYEQYF
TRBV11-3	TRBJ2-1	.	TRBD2	TGTGCCAGCAGCTCCGGACTAGCGTGGAATGAGCAGTTCTTC	CASSSGLAWNEQFF
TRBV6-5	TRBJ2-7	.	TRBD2	TGTGCCAGCAGGAAAGGGACTAGCGGGAGTTACGAGCAGTACTTC	CASRKGTSGSYEQYF
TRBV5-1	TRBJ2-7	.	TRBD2	TGCGCCAGCAGCTTAGGACTAGCGGTCTCCTACGAGCAGTACTTC	CASSLGLAVSYEQYF
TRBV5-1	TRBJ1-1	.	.	TGCGCCAGCTCCGAAGGCGCGGACACTGAAGCTTTCTTT	CASSEGADTEAFF
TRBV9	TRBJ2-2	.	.	TGTGCCAGCAGCTTTGACAGCTACACCGGGGAGCTGTTTTTT	CASSFDSYTGELFF
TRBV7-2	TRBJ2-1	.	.	TGTGCCAGCAGCTTGCGGCTCCGGGATGAGCAGTTCTTC	CASSLRLRDEQFF
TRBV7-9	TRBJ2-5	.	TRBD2	TGTGCCAGCAGCTTTGCTAGCGGGGCGGAGACCCAGTACTTC	CASSFASGAETQYF
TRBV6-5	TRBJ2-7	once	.	TGTGCCAGCAACCCGTACCAGGCGACCTACGAGCAGTACTTC	CASNPYQATYEQYF
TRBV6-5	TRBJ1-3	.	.	TGTGCCAGCACTTCGACACTGGTTGGAAACACCATATATTTT	CASTSTLVGNTIYF
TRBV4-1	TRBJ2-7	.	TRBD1	TGCGCCAGCAGCCACGAGAACAGGGGGGTGTTAACCTACGAGCAGTACTTC	CASSHENRGVLTYEQYF
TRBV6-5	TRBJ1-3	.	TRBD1	TGTGCCAGCAGTTACAGCCGGACAGGGGTAAACACCATATATTTT	CASSYSRTGVNTIYF
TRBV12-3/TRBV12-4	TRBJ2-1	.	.	TGTGCCAGCAGGCTAACCTCCTACAATGAGCAGTTCTTC	CASRLTSYNEQFF
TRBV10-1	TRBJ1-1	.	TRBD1	TGCGCCAGCAGTGAGTCGACGGGACAGGGGGCAGGGGACACTGAAGCTTTCTTT	CASSESTGQGAGDTEAFF